The 20 T cell receptor beta chains below were found in one sample sequenced in a study of CD8 T cells in ankylosing spondylitis. Study-level results: A TCR beta motif made of 7 to 9 highly homologous variants seemed typical of ankylosing spondylitis blood.

Their target antigens are unknown. MiXCR, applied by TCRdb to the 5' RACE reads, yields one record per CDR3 protein. The sample yields hundreds of thousands of distinct CDR3 sequences, about 10% seen once. Sequencing used blood, either unsorted or a sorted T cell fraction (not recorded which). These TCRs come from a male donor with ankylosing spondylitis.

This clonotype was counted only a few times. CDR3 residues: CASSRRDTRTQYF. The CDR3 DNA reads TGTGCCAGCAGCCGCCGGGACACCCGGACCCAGTACTTC. The rearrangement uses TRBV28 and TRBJ2-5; tentative D call: TRBD1 (6 bases). The CDR3 runs to 13 residues. The V end was cut by 6 bases, the J end by 7 bases, with 15 bases between. Per germline, CDR1 MDHEN and CDR2 SYDVKM.

In this sample, this clonotype turned up a few times. V gene TRBV11-1 combines with J gene TRBJ2-1; 8 bases are shared with TRBD2. J gave up 1 base and V 5 bases, and 13 bases lay outside the gene matches. CDR3 size: 18 residues. Germline CDR1 SGHAT, CDR2 FQDESV (reference sequence). In nucleotides, the CDR3 is TGTGCCAGCAGCGCGCGGGAGGCCGGCTTCCCATCCTACAATGAGCAGTTCTTC. Translating it yields CASSAREAGFPSYNEQFF.

This clonotype was found a few times. The chain couples TRBV18 to TRBJ1-3, with unresolved D. Trimming removed 3 bases at V and 3 bases at J, with 9 bases between. This CDR3 is built from 14 residues. Germline V gene lookup returns CDR1 KGHSH and CDR2 LQKENI. The CDR3 is CASSPAWGGNTIYF. CDR3 nucleotides: TGTGCCAGCTCACCGGCGTGGGGTGGAAACACCATATATTTT.

The chain employs TRBV28 and TRBJ1-4, with 9 bases lining up with TRBD1. Germline assignment: CDR1 MDHEN and CDR2 SYDVKM. This CDR3 has 15 residues. V lost 6 bases to trimming and J lost 8 bases; unmatched junction nucleotides: 10. The CDR3, as DNA: TGTGCCAGCAGACCTCCGGGACAGGGTGGCGAAAAACTGTTTTTT. This codes for CASRPPGQGGEKLFF.

The rearrangement links TRBV20-1 to TRBJ1-4; 8 bases line up with TRBD1. V was pared by 3 bases and J by 7 bases, with 13 bases of the junction left unmatched. This CDR3 spans 16 amino acids. Germline assignment: CDR1 DFQATT and CDR2 SNEGSKA (reference sequence). CDR3 bases: TGCAGTGCTAGGTCAGGACAGGGTTCGTTTTTTGAAAAACTGTTTTTT. Translating gives CSARSGQGSFFEKLFF.

The rearrangement links TRBV7-9 to TRBJ1-2; no clear D gene. The CDR3 contains 14 residues. V was cut by 2 bases and J by 4 bases, with 11 bases left in between. CDR1 SEHNR and CDR2 FQNEAQ come from the germline V gene (reference sequence). The CDR3 is CASSLHGSFYGYTF. The CDR3 nucleotides are TGTGCCAGCAGCTTACACGGCAGTTTCTATGGCTACACCTTC. The full variable domain, rest sourced from reference TRBV7-9 and TRBJ1-2, is DTGVSQNPRHKITKRGQNVTFRCDPISEHNRLYWYRQTLGQGPEFLTYFQNEAQLEKSRLLSDRFSAERPKGSFSTLEIQRTEQGDSAMYLCASSLHGSFYGYTFGSGTRLTVV.

J is TRBJ2-7 and V is TRBV18; D perhaps matches TRBD2 (6 bases). Deletions cut 3 bases from V and 3 bases from J, with 15 bases between. This CDR3 spans 15 amino acids. Germline V gives CDR1 KGHSH, CDR2 LQKENI. The CDR3 loop is CASSPQRALIYEQYF. DNA of the CDR3: TGTGCCAGCTCACCCCAGCGGGCCCTAATCTACGAGCAGTACTTC.

This clonotype has only a few counts. This chain connects TRBV5-1 to TRBJ2-1, with D possibly called TRBD1 or TRBD2 (5 bases each). This CDR3 comprises 10 residues. Germline assignment: CDR1 SGHRS and CDR2 YFSETQ. V was pared by 4 bases and J by 9 bases, with 5 bases between. Written as DNA, the CDR3 is TGCGCCAGCAGCGGGACTGAGCAGTTCTTC. It is translated as CASSGTEQFF.

This clonotype appeared many times. The chain carries TRBV10-3 and TRBJ2-1; possibly TRBD2 for D (6 bases). Germline CDR1 and CDR2: ENHRY and SYGVKD. The CDR3 is 16 amino acids. V was pared by 6 bases and J by 0 bases, with 15 bases between. As DNA, the CDR3 is TGTGCCATCAGCTCGTCTCGGGGGAGCTCCTACAATGAGCAGTTCTTC. Translated: CAISSSRGSSYNEQFF.

The genes are TRBV6-1 and TRBJ2-3; D call uncertain. This CDR3 is 15 amino acids long. Germline V lookup: CDR1 MNHNS, CDR2 SASEGT. V was clipped by 6 bases and J by 4 bases, with 17 bases between them. DNA for the CDR3: TGTGCCAGCAGCCCCGATTATACAAGGGCAGATACGCAGTATTTT. Residues: CASSPDYTRADTQYF.

The chain recombines TRBV10-3 with TRBJ1-5; TRBD1 matches 9 bases. V lost 5 bases and J lost 5; bases outside the gene matches: 4. This CDR3 spans 14 amino acids. CDR1 and CDR2 from the germline V gene are ENHRY and SYGVKD. CDR3 in amino acids: CAISLDRGDQPQHF. The DNA of the CDR3 is TGTGCCATCAGTTTAGACAGGGGGGATCAGCCCCAGCATTTT.

This clonotype was seen at least ten times. The J gene is TRBJ2-1, the V gene TRBV7-3; D is possibly TRBD2 (6 bases). CDR3 length: 13 amino acids. Between the trimmed V and J ends, which lost 8 bases and 2 bases, there was a span of 10 bases. In germline, CDR1 is SGHTA, CDR2 FQGTGA. In nucleotides, the CDR3 is TGTGCCAGCGGGAGGCAGGCCTACAATGAGCAGTTCTTC. This encodes CASGRQAYNEQFF.

Only a few counts were recorded for this clonotype. The chain is built from TRBV7-3 and TRBJ2-7; a possible D gene is TRBD1 (5 bases). Germline CDR1 SGHTA, CDR2 FQGTGA. This CDR3 has 13 residues. V lost 5 bases and J lost 7, with 15 bases in between. The DNA of the CDR3 is TGTGCCAGCAGCCCAACAGGCGAAGGGGAGCAGTACTTC. Amino acid sequence: CASSPTGEGEQYF.

This clonotype was seen more than once but under ten times. The rearrangement links TRBV28 to TRBJ2-5; no firm D call. The CDR3 is 12 residues long. Trimming took off 6 bases at V and 3 bases at J, with 8 bases between the two ends. Looked up from germline, CDR1 is MDHEN and CDR2 is SYDVKM. CDR3 coding DNA: TGTGCCAGCAGAGTCCAGGAAGAGACCCAGTACTTC. It specifies CASRVQEETQYF.

This chain's CDR3 is CSASRDNGINVFF. The DNA for the CDR3 is TGCAGTGCTAGCAGGGATAACGGAATTAATGTTTTCTTT. The chain carries TRBV20-1 and TRBJ1-1; TRBD1 is a possible D gene (5 bases). The CDR3 spans 13 residues. Germline V gene lookup returns CDR1 DFQATT and CDR2 SNEGSKA (reference sequence). Trimming took 3 bases from V and 13 from J, leaving 21 bases between them.

This clonotype was seen a handful of times. CDR3 amino acids: CASSLIGVTEAFF. The CDR3 coding sequence is TGCGCCAGCAGCTTGATAGGGGTTACTGAAGCTTTCTTT. The chain uses TRBV5-1 and TRBJ1-1; weak D call: TRBD1 (5 bases). The V and J ends lost 1 base and 5 bases respectively, with 9 bases between them. The CDR3 consists of 13 residues. Germline CDR1 reads SGHRS; CDR2 reads YFSETQ.

At least ten counts were recorded for this clonotype. This sequence joins TRBV20-1 and TRBJ2-7; no firm D call. The CDR3 has 14 amino acids. The V end was cut by 0 bases, the J end by 2 bases, with 11 bases between. Germline loops: CDR1 DFQATT, CDR2 SNEGSKA (reference sequence). The chain's CDR3 is CSARDRAVPYEQYF. The CDR3 region has the DNA TGCAGTGCTAGAGATCGGGCAGTTCCCTACGAGCAGTACTTC.

This clonotype was seen at least ten times. This chain links TRBV28 with TRBJ2-1; 9 bases agree with TRBD2. V gave up 6 bases and J gave up 4 bases; unmatched junction bases: 10. This CDR3 contains 16 residues. CDR1 is MDHEN, CDR2 SYDVKM, per germline. This CDR3 is CASRAHLAGLYNEQFF. CDR3 nucleotides: TGTGCCAGCAGGGCTCATCTAGCGGGGCTATACAATGAGCAGTTCTTC.

This chain links TRBV6-5 with TRBJ1-3; D is unclear. Germline CDR1 MNHEY, CDR2 SVGAGI. This CDR3 comprises 13 residues. V lost 0 bases and J 4 bases, leaving 4 bases between the germline ends. The CDR3 is CASSYSLGNTIYF. CDR3 coding DNA: TGTGCCAGCAGTTACTCGTTGGGAAACACCATATATTTT.

This chain uses TRBV7-2 with TRBJ1-3; D not resolved. V was cut by 5 bases and J by 3 bases, with 17 bases left in between. The V gene's germline CDR1 is SGHTA and CDR2 FQGNSA. CDR3 length: 16 amino acids. The CDR3 DNA sequence: TGTGCCAGCAGCCGCAGAACTACGGGGTATGGAAACACCATATATTTT. Translation gives CASSRRTTGYGNTIYF.